Each of the 15 T cell receptor beta chains below was sequenced from the same sample in a study of cytomegalovirus exposure and HLA in healthy donors. It was with 60 Vbeta and 13 Jbeta primers that the PCR ran. Data came from immunoSEQ multiplex PCR; TCRdb stores just in-frame clones and leaves some out. Of 150,000 to 200,000 clones in the sample, 82% were seen once. The sequenced sample was PBMCs. The receptors shown here come from a boy younger than 10 in good health and CMV-seronegative.

This clone was seen a handful of times. The chain recombines TRBV6-1 with TRBJ2-1; 8 bases fit TRBD2. This CDR3 spans 12 amino acids. CDR1 is MNHNS, CDR2 SASEGT, per germline. The V gene end was trimmed by 0 bases and the J gene end by 13 bases; junction bases not matched to a gene: 2. In DNA, the CDR3 is TGTGCCAGCAGTGAAGCGGGACTAGTCCAGTTCTTC. It specifies CASSEAGLVQFF.

CDR3 sequence (DNA): TGTGCCAGCAGCACGTTCCCTAGGGGTCTGGATCAGCCCCAGCATTTT. Translating gives CASSTFPRGLDQPQHF. The J gene is TRBJ1-5, the V gene TRBV7-3; tentatively, D is TRBD1 (5 bases). CDR1 is SGHTA and CDR2 is FQGTGA in the germline V gene. The germline V and J ends were trimmed by 5 bases and 5 bases, with 19 bases remaining between them. The CDR3 sequence is 16 residues long.

This clone was observed a handful of times. The chain uses TRBV7-8 and TRBJ1-5; TRBD1 aligns across 8 bases. Unmatched junction bases numbered 6, after V lost 7 bases and J lost 4 bases. CDR3 length equals 14 residues. The germline V gene has CDR1 SGHVS and CDR2 FQNEAQ. CDR3: CASTDREGNQPQHF. Here the CDR3 DNA reads TGTGCCAGCACGGACAGGGAGGGAAATCAGCCCCAGCATTTT.

This clone was seen a handful of times. The gene calls are TRBV7-2 and TRBJ1-3; D unresolved. This CDR3 is 15 amino acids long. V was clipped by 0 bases and J by 3 bases, with 9 bases between them. The germline V gene encodes CDR1 SGHTA and CDR2 FQGNSA. CDR3 amino acids: CASSLAIGHGNTIYF. The DNA of the CDR3 is TGTGCCAGCAGCTTAGCGATCGGTCATGGAAACACCATATATTTT.

The chain has TRBV5-4 and TRBJ2-7; D is perhaps TRBD1 (6 bases). The V end lost 2 bases, the J end lost 2 bases, and 8 bases lay between the germline ends. The CDR3 length is 13 residues. Germline loops: CDR1 SGHNT, CDR2 YYREEE (reference sequence). CDR3 sequence (DNA): TGTGCCAGCAGCTTAGAGGGGGCCTACGAGCAGTACTTC. It is translated as CASSLEGAYEQYF. The entire variable domain, with the rest obtained from reference TRBV5-4 and TRBJ2-7, is as follows: ETGVTQSPTHLIKTRGQQVTLRCSSQSGHNTVSWYQQALGQGPQFIFQYYREEENGRGNFPPRFSGLQFPNYSSELNVNALELDDSALYLCASSLEGAYEQYFGPGTRLTVT.

The chain has TRBV4-1 and TRBJ2-1, with 12 bases aligning to TRBD2. CDR1 is MGHRA, CDR2 YSYEKL, per germline. The CDR3 is 19 amino acids. The V and J ends lost 3 bases and 6 bases, in that order; junction bases with no gene match: 15. The CDR3 nucleotides read TGCGCCAGCAGCCAGAGGGGGCTAGCGGGGGGGCCAGTAATCAATGAGCAGTTCTTC. This encodes CASSQRGLAGGPVINEQFF.

V and J are TRBV15 and TRBJ1-5; D is unresolved. The CDR3 totals 16 residues. CDR1 and CDR2 from the germline V gene are LNHNV and YYDKDF (reference sequence). V gave up 5 bases and J gave up 1 base, with 15 bases separating them. The CDR3 is CATSAEIAQSNQPQHF. The CDR3 nucleotides read TGTGCCACCAGCGCAGAGATTGCACAGAGCAATCAGCCCCAGCATTTT.

V gene TRBV29-1 combines with J gene TRBJ1-2, with TRBD1 matching 10 bases. Unmatched junction bases numbered 2, after V lost 5 bases and J lost 8 bases. This CDR3 has 11 residues. Germline V CDR1 and CDR2: SQVTM, ANQGSEA. CDR3 sequence reads: CSVWTGGGYTF. The CDR3 region has the DNA TGCAGCGTTTGGACAGGGGGAGGCTACACCTTC. Based on the CDR3 plus reference TRBV29-1 and TRBJ1-2, the full variable domain is SAVISQKPSRDICQRGTSLTIQCQVDSQVTMMFWYRQQPGQSLTLIATANQGSEATYESGFVIDKFPISRPNLTFSTLTVSNMSPEDSSIYLCSVWTGGGYTFGSGTRLTVV.

The chain has TRBV1 and TRBJ1-1; TRBD1 is the table's D call and was not checked against the DNA. TRBV1 is deemed a pseudogene. The CDR3 runs to 19 residues. The CDR3 region has the DNA TGCACCAGGGCGTGGGTGGGGACAGGGATGTGGAGAGGCGTCACTGAAGCTTTCTTT. Protein: CTRAWVGTGMWRGVTEAFF.

V usage is TRBV7-9 and J usage is TRBJ1-2; no firm D call. Trimming pared 3 bases from V and 6 bases from J, leaving 11 bases between. The germline CDR1 and CDR2 sequences are SEHNR and FQNEAQ (reference sequence). This CDR3 spans 13 amino acids. The CDR3: CASSLVGEDGYTF. CDR3 nucleotide sequence: TGTGCCAGCAGCTTGGTTGGAGAAGATGGCTACACCTTC.

The V gene is TRBV18, the J gene TRBJ2-7; weak D call: TRBD1 (7 bases). V was cut by 8 bases and J by 3 bases, with 14 bases left in between. The CDR3 has 13 residues. Germline loops: CDR1 KGHSH, CDR2 LQKENI. CDR3 residues: CASAGTVDYEQYF. CDR3 nucleotide sequence: TGTGCCAGCGCGGGGACAGTAGACTACGAGCAGTACTTC. Full variable domain (rest looked up from reference TRBV18 and TRBJ2-7): NAGVMQNPRHLVRRRGQEARLRCSPMKGHSHVYWYRQLPEEGLKFMVYLQKENIIDESGMPKERFSAEFPKEGPSILRIQQVVRGDSAAYFCASAGTVDYEQYFGPGTRLTVT.

V and J are TRBV13 and TRBJ2-6; TRBD2 matches 11 bases. CDR1 and CDR2 (germline): PRHDT, FYEKMQ (reference sequence). Trimming cost V 5 bases and J 2 bases; bases outside gene matches: 8. This CDR3 comprises 18 residues. In nucleotides, the CDR3 is TGTGCCAGCAGCACTCGACTAGCGGGGCAGGCTGGGGCCAACGTCCTGACTTTC. Translation gives CASSTRLAGQAGANVLTF. The whole variable domain, remainder taken from reference TRBV13 and TRBJ2-6, is AAGVIQSPRHLIKEKRETATLKCYPIPRHDTVYWYQQGPGQDPQFLISFYEKMQSDKGSIPDRFSAQQFSDYHSELNMSSLELGDSALYFCASSTRLAGQAGANVLTFGAGSRLTVL.

V and J are TRBV7-9 and TRBJ2-6, with 7 nucleotides matching TRBD1. Trimming cost V 1 base and J 2 bases; bases outside gene matches: 2. This CDR3 is 16 amino acids long. CDR1 SEHNR and CDR2 FQNEAQ come from the germline V gene (reference sequence). In DNA, the CDR3 is TGTGCCAGCAGCTTAGGCCAGGGGGCTGGGGCCAACGTCCTGACTTTC. Amino acids: CASSLGQGAGANVLTF.

This chain joins TRBV7-9 and TRBJ2-7; 8 bases match TRBD1. V shed 5 bases and J 6 bases; nucleotides not matched to a gene: 9. The CDR3 is 14 residues long. CDR1 is SEHNR and CDR2 is FQNEAQ in the germline V gene (reference sequence). As DNA, the CDR3 is TGTGCCAGCAGCAAACAGGGGGGTTTAGGCGAGCAGTACTTC. Its protein is CASSKQGGLGEQYF.

The V and J genes are TRBV28 and TRBJ1-1; TRBD1 agrees at 7 bases. CDR1 is MDHEN and CDR2 is SYDVKM in the germline V gene. This CDR3 is 15 amino acids long. V dropped 6 bases and J dropped 1; count of bases not matched to a gene: 8. The CDR3 is CASRVQGRGNTEAFF. CDR3 DNA sequence: TGTGCCAGCAGGGTACAGGGGCGGGGGAACACTGAAGCTTTCTTT.